The clone carrying this T cell receptor (beta chain) was seen just once. Its target is not known. The donors gave bone marrow, and they were healthy. This record comes from a study of cytomegalovirus exposure and HLA in healthy donors. Overall study results and limits: When analyzed later, a missense DCLRE1C variant was found to be linked to TCR beta V- and J-gene trimming. Associated with HLA alleles at 0.05 false discovery rate in a later analysis were 16,951 TCR beta sequences.

Both 60 Vbeta primers and 13 Jbeta primers went into the PCR. Sequencing used immunoSEQ multiplex PCR; TCRdb keeps in-frame clones, though not all of them. Of 130,000 to 150,000 clones in the sample, about 78% are singletons; the top ten hold approximately 2.8%. With 6 bases clipped from V and 2 bases from J, the junction kept 9 bases outside the gene matches. This CDR3 is built from 17 residues. Per germline, CDR1 PRHDT and CDR2 FYEKMQ (reference sequence). Sequenced sample: PBMCs. The sequence came from a male donor in good health and CMV-seronegative. V is TRBV13 and J is TRBJ2-2, with 10 positions matching TRBD2. CDR3: CASSPISGGANTGELFF. The CDR3 bases are TGTGCCAGCAGTCCGATCAGCGGGGGGGCAAACACCGGGGAGCTGTTTTTT.